These T cell receptor beta chains were read from a single sample in a study of blood T cell repertoires in COVID-19. Assay: immunoSEQ multiplex PCR; the TCRdb copy retains only in-frame clones and omits some. The sample shows 140,000 to 150,000 clones, 75% to 90% of them seen only once. The specimen was peripheral blood. The receptors stem from a man aged 18 to 30 with COVID-19, enrolled during active disease. CDR3s include the opening cysteine and the closing phenylalanine or tryptophan. The D gene is left open where the match is weak. The size of a clone is reported for some rows only, either as once, few or many, or as a class for expanded clones.

V gene	J gene	clone size	D gene	CDR3 DNA	CDR3 protein
TRBV25-1	TRBJ1-2	-	TRBD1	TGTGCCAGCAGTGAATGGGGAGGGGACAGGGAGTTTGGTGGCTACACCTTC	CASSEWGGDREFGGYTF
TRBV6-1	TRBJ2-7	many	-	TGTGCCAGCAGTGAAGATAGGAAAAGAGCGGGGTACTTC	CASSEDRKRAGYF
TRBV6-5	TRBJ2-7	-	TRBD2	TGTGCCAGCAGCGCGGGGACTAGAACCTACGAGCAGTACTTC	CASSAGTRTYEQYF
TRBV19	TRBJ2-7	-	-	TGTGCCAGTAGTCAAGCAGGCATCCCATCGGACGAGCAGTACTTC	CASSQAGIPSDEQYF
TRBV11-2	TRBJ2-7	few	-	TGTGCCAGCAGCTTCGGACTGGGAGCGAGCTCCTACGAGCAGTACTTC	CASSFGLGASSYEQYF
TRBV7-2	TRBJ2-3	-	TRBD2	TGTGCCAGCAGCTTAGCGTGGGGACTAGCGGGAGATACGCAGTATTTT	CASSLAWGLAGDTQYF
TRBV27	TRBJ2-7	-	TRBD2	TGTGCCAGCAGTTCCCCAAGCGGGAGGACCTACGAGCAGTACTTC	CASSSPSGRTYEQYF
TRBV7-8	TRBJ2-1	few	TRBD2	TGTGCCAGCAGCGTCTTTAGCGGGATCCTCTACAATGAGCAGTTCTTC	CASSVFSGILYNEQFF
TRBV27	TRBJ2-7	-	TRBD1	TGTGCCAGCACCACGAGTACCGACAGGGGACACCAGTACTTC	CASTTSTDRGHQYF
TRBV13	TRBJ1-2	once	-	TGTGCCAGCAGCTCCCCCCGGGAAGGCTACACCTTC	CASSSPREGYTF
TRBV28	TRBJ2-5	-	-	TGTGCCAGCAAAAGGGACGTACGGGGGGAGACCCAGTACTTC	CASKRDVRGETQYF
TRBV6-5	TRBJ2-3	once	TRBD2	TGTGCCAGCGAGTCCGGCGGGAGGGAAGGGGATACGCAGTATTTT	CASESGGREGDTQYF
TRBV18	TRBJ2-6	-	-	TGTGCCAGCTCAACATCTCCTGGGGCCAACGTCCTGACTTTC	CASSTSPGANVLTF
TRBV28	TRBJ2-7	-	TRBD2	TGTGCCAGCAGGCCGGGAGGCCTCCTCTACGAGCAGTACTTC	CASRPGGLLYEQYF
TRBV7-3	TRBJ2-3	-	-	TGTGCCAGCAGCTTAAACTCTAATACGCAGTATTTT	CASSLNSNTQYF
TRBV10-3	TRBJ2-5	-	-	TGTGCCTCCCGGGAAGGTGGGTGGGAGACCCAGTACTTC	CASREGGWETQYF
TRBV30	TRBJ1-1	-	-	TGTGCCTCACGTGGCGGGGGGATCCGGGATGAAGCTTTCTTT	CASRGGGIRDEAFF
TRBV6-1	TRBJ1-5	-	-	TGTGCCAGCAGTGACGCAGCGAGACTAAATCAGCCCCAGCATTTT	CASSDAARLNQPQHF
TRBV7-9	TRBJ1-1	-	TRBD1	TGTGCCAGCAGCTTTACAGGGGATCTCACTGAAGCTTTCTTT	CASSFTGDLTEAFF
TRBV1	TRBJ2-7	-	-	TGCACCAGCAGCCACATCCCTTGGAGGGGTGACTACGAGCAGTACTTC	CTSSHIPWRGDYEQYF
TRBV11-3	TRBJ2-5	-	-	TGTGCCAGCAGCCCCGGGACGGAGGGGGAGACCCAGTACTTC	CASSPGTEGETQYF
TRBV4-2	TRBJ2-1	-	-	TGTGCCAGCAGCCAAGTAGGCGGGGTCGACAATGAGCAGTTCTTC	CASSQVGGVDNEQFF
TRBV12-3/TRBV12-4	TRBJ1-4	-	-	TGTGCCAGCAGAATCGCGGGTAATGAAAAACTGTTTTTT	CASRIAGNEKLFF
TRBV12-3/TRBV12-4	TRBJ2-2	-	-	TGTGCCATTAGACAGAGCACCGGGGAGCTGTTTTTT	CAIRQSTGELFF
TRBV5-6	TRBJ2-7	-	TRBD2	TGTGCCAGCAGCTTCCCAGCGGGGACTTCCTACGAGCAGTACTTC	CASSFPAGTSYEQYF
TRBV19	TRBJ1-2	-	-	TGTGCCAGTAGTATACAGGGGAACTATGGCTACACCTTC	CASSIQGNYGYTF
TRBV12-5	TRBJ2-3	-	-	TGTGCTAGTGGTTTGTCCCAGGGAGATACGCAGTATTTT	CASGLSQGDTQYF
TRBV6-5	TRBJ2-1	-	TRBD2	TGTGCCAGCAGGACTGGGACTAGCGGGTACAATGAGCAGTTCTTC	CASRTGTSGYNEQFF
TRBV6-2/TRBV6-3	TRBJ1-1	-	-	TGTGCCAGCAGTTACTCTTCCGGGCAGGGCATATCTGTGGACACTGAAGCTTTCTTT	CASSYSSGQGISVDTEAFF
TRBV18	TRBJ2-1	-	-	TGTGCCAGCTCACCTAGACAGGCCTCCTACAATGAGCAGTTCTTC	CASSPRQASYNEQFF
TRBV7-9	TRBJ1-4	-	-	TGTGCCAGCAGCTTAGGCAGGGGAGAAAAACTGTTTTTT	CASSLGRGEKLFF
TRBV1	TRBJ2-3	-	-	TGCACCAGCAGCCAGGAACAAAGCGGGAGTAACACAGATACGCAGTATTTT	CTSSQEQSGSNTDTQYF
TRBV9	TRBJ1-2	-	-	TGTGCCAGCAGCCCGTCGGGGTTAGAGGGCTATGGCTACACCTTC	CASSPSGLEGYGYTF
TRBV5-1	TRBJ2-3	-	TRBD2	TGCGCCAGCAGCTTAACTAGCGGAACAGATACGCAGTATTTT	CASSLTSGTDTQYF
TRBV12-3/TRBV12-4	TRBJ1-2	few	-	TGTGCCAGCAGTTTTAACAAGGGCTACACCTTC	CASSFNKGYTF
TRBV7-9	TRBJ1-4	-	-	TGTGCCAGCAGCTTAGGGAGAGGGAATGAAAAACTGTTTTTT	CASSLGRGNEKLFF
TRBV29-1	TRBJ2-3	-	TRBD2	TGCAGCGTTGGAAGCAGCGGGAGCCCCGATACGCAGTATTTT	CSVGSSGSPDTQYF
TRBV25-1	TRBJ1-1	-	-	TGTGCCAGCAGTGCACGCGAGAGCACTGAAGCTTTCTTT	CASSARESTEAFF
TRBV7-9	TRBJ1-3	-	-	TGTGCCAGCAGCTTAGAGCGGCGGGGAATTCCCTCTGGAAACACCATATATTTT	CASSLERRGIPSGNTIYF
TRBV28	TRBJ2-5	-	-	TGTGCCAGCAGATATCAGGGTGGAGAGACCCAGTACTTC	CASRYQGGETQYF
TRBV7-6	TRBJ1-1	-	-	TGTGCCAGCAGCTTTGGGGGGTGGCAGTCGAACACTGAAGCTTTCTTT	CASSFGGWQSNTEAFF
TRBV9	TRBJ1-2	-	TRBD1	TGTGCCAGCAGCGTAGGGCGGGACAGAGCTAACTATGGCTACACCTTC	CASSVGRDRANYGYTF
TRBV28	TRBJ2-7	-	TRBD2	TGTGCCATGAGTCCGCGGGGGGGCGAGCAGTACTTC	CAMSPRGGEQYF
TRBV6-5	TRBJ2-7	-	-	TGTGCCAGCAGTCGGACAGAAGACTACGAGCAGTACTTC	CASSRTEDYEQYF
TRBV15	TRBJ1-3	-	-	TGTGCCACCAGTCTAGGAAACACCATATATTTT	CATSLGNTIYF
TRBV11-3	TRBJ2-3	-	TRBD2	TGTGCCAGCAGCTTAGGGGAGCGGGAGAGGGCAGATACGCAGTATTTT	CASSLGERERADTQYF
TRBV3-1/TRBV3-2	TRBJ2-7	-	-	TGTGCCAGCAGCCAGGGGCCATACGAGCAGTACTTC	CASSQGPYEQYF
TRBV27	TRBJ2-5	-	-	TGTGCCAGCAGTCTAGAACGGAGTCAAGAGACCCAGTACTTC	CASSLERSQETQYF
TRBV27	TRBJ2-7	-	-	TGTGCCAGCAGTTTACCCTCAGGACAACCCAGCTCCTACGAGCAGTACTTC	CASSLPSGQPSSYEQYF
TRBV3-1/TRBV3-2	TRBJ2-7	once	TRBD1	TGTGCCAGCAGCCCCCGGGACAGCTCCTACGAGCAGTACTTC	CASSPRDSSYEQYF
TRBV9	TRBJ2-7	-	TRBD2	TGTGCCAGCAGCGTACTAGCGGGAGGGGACGGAGGCGAGCAGTACTTC	CASSVLAGGDGGEQYF
TRBV4-1	TRBJ2-1	-	-	TGCGCCAGCAGCCAAGTGCAGGGATTAAACAATGAGCAGTTCTTC	CASSQVQGLNNEQFF
TRBV4-2	TRBJ2-4	-	TRBD1	TGTGCCAGCAGCCAAGTCGGTCAGGGGGAAAACATTCAGTACTTC	CASSQVGQGENIQYF
TRBV6-1	TRBJ1-5	-	-	TGTGCCAGCAGTGAAGGGGCCCGGTTAGCCCAGCATTTT	CASSEGARLAQHF
TRBV6-5	TRBJ1-6	few	TRBD1	TGTGCCAGCAGTTACACCGGGACAGGGACTTCACCCCTCCACTTT	CASSYTGTGTSPLHF
TRBV30	TRBJ2-5	-	-	TGTGCCTGGAGTGTAGGGGGGACCCAGTACTTC	CAWSVGGTQYF
TRBV2	TRBJ2-1	-	TRBD2	TGTGCCAGGATGGTACTAGCGGGAGATAATGAGCAGTTCTTC	CARMVLAGDNEQFF
TRBV7-2	TRBJ1-6	-	-	TGTGCCAGCAGCCCCCAGTCCCTTAATTCACCCCTCCACTTT	CASSPQSLNSPLHF
TRBV28	TRBJ2-3	-	-	TGTGCCAGCAGCTCCCTAGAGATAAGCACAGATACGCAGTATTTT	CASSSLEISTDTQYF
TRBV10-3	TRBJ2-3	-	TRBD2	TGTGCCATCAGTGATGGGGAGCTAGCGGGAGACGCAGATACGCAGTATTTT	CAISDGELAGDADTQYF